The 31 T cell receptor beta chains listed next were all sequenced from one sample in a study of blood T cell repertoires in COVID-19. Clones were read by immunoSEQ multiplex PCR, and TCRdb kept only the in-frame ones, dropping some. Of a few hundred thousand clones listed, about 90% are singletons. The specimen was peripheral blood. The source is a woman between 50 and 59 years old with acute or convalescent COVID-19.

There are a few counts of this clone. The J gene is TRBJ1-1, the V gene TRBV27; a weak D match, TRBD1 (5 bases). V dropped 2 bases and J dropped 5 bases, with 15 bases sitting between them. CDR1 is MNHEY and CDR2 is SMNVEV in the germline V gene (reference sequence). The CDR3 is 15 residues long. CDR3 region: CASSLVREVETEAFF. CDR3 coding DNA: TGTGCCAGCAGTTTAGTCAGGGAGGTGGAGACTGAAGCTTTCTTT.

The chain combines TRBV7-7 with TRBJ2-3; TRBD2 agrees at 10 bases. Germline V gives CDR1 SSHAT, CDR2 FNYEAQ (reference sequence). Germline trimming cut 1 base from V and 5 bases from J; bases unmatched to any gene: 6. This CDR3 region has 16 residues. For the CDR3, the DNA is TGTGCCAGCAGCTTAGGGCTAGCGGGGGCAGAAGATACGCAGTATTTT. Translation: CASSLGLAGAEDTQYF.

V usage is TRBV9 and J usage is TRBJ1-1; no clear D gene. CDR1 is SGDLS and CDR2 is YYNGEE in the germline V gene. This CDR3 is 18 amino acids long. The V end was cut by 0 bases, the J end by 0 bases, with 18 bases between. The CDR3 sequence: CASSVDIQVVGLNTEAFF. The CDR3 DNA sequence: TGTGCCAGCAGCGTAGATATCCAGGTGGTTGGTTTGAACACTGAAGCTTTCTTT.

The chain joins TRBV30 to TRBJ1-5, with 8 bases identical to TRBD1. The CDR3 has 16 amino acids. V lost 0 bases, J lost 7 bases, and 11 bases stayed unmatched. From germline, CDR1 is GTSNPN and CDR2 SVGIG (reference sequence). Here the CDR3 reads CAWSVRPGGAGQPQHF. The CDR3 DNA reads TGTGCCTGGAGTGTACGCCCAGGGGGCGCGGGACAGCCCCAGCATTTT.

V gene TRBV9 combines with J gene TRBJ1-5; a weak D match, TRBD1 (5 bases). V lost 3 bases, J lost 7 bases, and 14 bases lay in between. This CDR3 is 14 amino acids long. Germline V gives CDR1 SGDLS, CDR2 YYNGEE. The CDR3 DNA reads as TGTGCCAGCAGCGCCGGGACCGGGGGGCAGCCCCAGCATTTT. As protein: CASSAGTGGQPQHF. Variable domain in full (rest from reference TRBV9 and TRBJ1-5): DSGVTQTPKHLITATGQRVTLRCSPRSGDLSVYWYQQSLDQGLQFLIQYYNGEERAKGNILERFSAQQFPDLHSELNLSSLELGDSALYFCASSAGTGGQPQHFGDGTRLSIL.

The chain links TRBV18 to TRBJ2-5, with 12 bases matching TRBD1. Germline CDR1 reads KGHSH; CDR2 reads LQKENI. The CDR3 runs to 18 residues. V dropped 4 bases and J dropped 4; count of bases not matched to a gene: 13. The CDR3 DNA reads as TGTGCCAGCTCACTCACGGAGCCGGGACAGGGGGCTTTAGAGACCCAGTACTTC. Encoded protein: CASSLTEPGQGALETQYF.

The chain recombines TRBV18 with TRBJ2-4, with D tentatively TRBD2 (7 bases). This CDR3 region has 16 residues. Trimming shortened V by 6 bases and J by 0 bases, and 15 bases separated the two germline ends. Germline assignment: CDR1 KGHSH and CDR2 LQKENI. The CDR3 reads CASSWGGYQAKNIQYF. Here the CDR3 DNA reads TGTGCCAGCTCGTGGGGGGGCTACCAAGCCAAAAACATTCAGTACTTC.

The gene calls are TRBV4-3 and TRBJ2-2; 12 bases match TRBD2. CDR3 length equals 15 residues. J gave up 4 bases and V 5 bases, and 2 bases lay outside the gene matches. CDR1 LGHNA and CDR2 YSLEER come from the germline V gene. CDR3 sequence reads: CASSSGLAGTGELFF. In nucleotides, the CDR3 is TGCGCCAGCAGCTCGGGACTAGCGGGCACCGGGGAGCTGTTTTTT.

The J gene is TRBJ1-5, the V gene TRBV18; a weak D match, TRBD1 (5 bases). CDR3 length: 15 amino acids. Germline V gene sequence: CDR1 KGHSH, CDR2 LQKENI. Trimming cost V 6 bases and J 5 bases, with 17 bases left between them. In DNA, the CDR3 is TGTGCCAGCTCGCCCGACAGCTCACAAGATCAGCCCCAGCATTTT. Translating gives CASSPDSSQDQPQHF.

V gene TRBV27 combines with J gene TRBJ1-1; a possible D gene is TRBD1 (6 bases). The CDR3 contains 14 residues. Looked up from germline, CDR1 is MNHEY and CDR2 is SMNVEV (reference sequence). V lost 5 bases to trimming and J lost 1 base, with 11 bases between them. This chain's CDR3 is CASSPRTANTEAFF. Written as DNA, the CDR3 is TGTGCCAGCAGTCCGAGGACAGCGAACACTGAAGCTTTCTTT.

The genes are TRBV7-2 and TRBJ2-7; 10 nucleotides agree with TRBD2. CDR1 and CDR2 from the germline V gene are SGHTA and FQGNSA. V lost 5 bases, J lost 5 bases, and 12 bases stayed unmatched. CDR3 length: 16 residues. This CDR3 reads CASSHRIGLAADEQYF. The CDR3 region has the DNA TGTGCCAGCAGCCATCGTATCGGACTAGCGGCAGACGAGCAGTACTTC.

The chain couples TRBV4-1 to TRBJ2-7; 9 bases are shared with TRBD1. Germline assignment: CDR1 MGHRA and CDR2 YSYEKL. The CDR3 length is 16 residues. The V segment lost 4 bases and the J segment 5 bases; nucleotides outside the gene matches: 12. CDR3 in DNA: TGCGCCAGCAGCCCCTTGGGGGACAGGGAGAGAAACGAGCAGTACTTC. Translating it yields CASSPLGDRERNEQYF.

V is TRBV5-4 and J is TRBJ2-7, with D perhaps matching TRBD1 (6 bases). V was clipped by 5 bases and J by 3 bases, with 15 bases between them. Germline V gives CDR1 SGHNT, CDR2 YYREEE (reference sequence). The CDR3 sequence is 14 residues long. CDR3 DNA: TGTGCCAGCAGTCTCCCAGGGGAATTCTACGAGCAGTACTTC. It yields the protein CASSLPGEFYEQYF.

The chain combines TRBV28 with TRBJ1-2, with D maybe TRBD1 (5 bases). With 3 bases removed from V and 3 bases from J, the gap between germline ends came to 8 bases. Germline lookup yields CDR1 MDHEN and CDR2 SYDVKM. The CDR3 consists of 13 residues. CDR3 amino acids: CASSLGQYYGYTF. The CDR3, as DNA: TGTGCCAGCAGTTTGGGGCAATACTATGGCTACACCTTC.

CDR3 in DNA: TGTGCCTGGACAGGGGGCCCGAACACTGAAGCTTTCTTT. It is translated as CAWTGGPNTEAFF. The chain employs TRBV30 and TRBJ1-1, with TRBD1 matching over 8 bases. This CDR3 spans 13 amino acids. CDR1 is GTSNPN and CDR2 is SVGIG in the germline V gene (reference sequence). The V and J ends lost 4 bases and 1 base, in that order; junction bases with no gene match: 2.

The chain links TRBV11-2 to TRBJ2-5; maybe TRBD1 (5 bases). The germline V gene has CDR1 SGHAT and CDR2 FQNNGV. The V end was cut by 5 bases, the J end by 5 bases, with 12 bases between. The CDR3 extends over 13 amino acids. The CDR3 region is CASSRTPGETQYF. As DNA, the CDR3 is TGTGCCAGCAGCAGGACACCCGGGGAGACCCAGTACTTC.

The chain couples TRBV19 to TRBJ2-5; 9 nucleotides align to TRBD1. This CDR3 has 15 residues. V dropped 8 bases and J dropped 4; count of bases not matched to a gene: 11. Germline V gene sequence: CDR1 LNHDA, CDR2 SQIVND (reference sequence). The CDR3 DNA reads TGTGCCAGTTCACCCGGGACAGGGATGGTAGAGACCCAGTACTTC. Protein product: CASSPGTGMVETQYF.

J is TRBJ2-6 and V is TRBV4-3; D not certain. The V end was cut by 0 bases, the J end by 0 bases, with 9 bases between. Germline-derived CDR1 and CDR2 are LGHNA and YSLEER. The CDR3 spans 17 residues. The CDR3 sequence: CASSQDLVNSGANVLTF. CDR3 nucleotide sequence: TGCGCCAGCAGCCAAGATCTCGTTAACTCTGGGGCCAACGTCCTGACTTTC.

The V and J genes are TRBV5-8 and TRBJ2-5; 10 positions match TRBD2. CDR1 and CDR2 (germline): SGHTS, YDEGEE. The CDR3 spans 15 residues. J was trimmed by 1 base and V by 4 bases; bases with no gene match: 4. The CDR3 DNA reads TGTGCCAGCAGCGGGGGACTAGCGCCCCAAGAGACCCAGTACTTC. This encodes CASSGGLAPQETQYF.

The chain recombines TRBV30 with TRBJ1-2; D uncertain. The length of the CDR3 is 12 residues. V lost 1 base and J lost 7, with 10 bases in between. CDR1 GTSNPN and CDR2 SVGIG come from the germline V gene (reference sequence). The CDR3 coding sequence is TGTGCCTGGAGTGGGGCAGAGGGTGGCTACACCTTC. Its protein is CAWSGAEGGYTF.

The chain employs TRBV7-9 and TRBJ2-5, with D maybe TRBD2 (6 bases). The CDR3 contains 16 residues. V was pared by 0 bases and J by 5 bases, with 16 bases between. The germline CDR1 and CDR2 sequences are SEHNR and FQNEAQ (reference sequence). The CDR3: CASSLARGVPRETQYF. The CDR3 bases are TGTGCCAGCAGCTTAGCCCGCGGGGTACCCCGGGAGACCCAGTACTTC.

This chain connects TRBV13 to TRBJ1-1; maybe TRBD1 (5 bases). Germline V gene lookup returns CDR1 PRHDT and CDR2 FYEKMQ (reference sequence). Trimming stripped 2 bases from V and 3 bases from J, with 13 bases between. This CDR3 region has 15 residues. The CDR3 loop reads CASSLSGQGDTEAFF. CDR3 bases: TGTGCCAGCAGCTTATCCGGACAAGGGGACACTGAAGCTTTCTTT.

The chain carries TRBV30 and TRBJ2-3, with TRBD2 matching 7 bases. Germline assignment: CDR1 GTSNPN and CDR2 SVGIG (reference sequence). V shed 2 bases, J shed 2 bases, and the junction held 16 bases outside the gene matches. This CDR3 spans 18 amino acids. CDR3 region: CAWSRIIRLANITDTQYF. The CDR3, as DNA: TGTGCCTGGAGTCGAATTATAAGACTAGCAAATATCACAGATACGCAGTATTTT.

Regarding this clone: This CDR3 is also generated by other DNA sequences in the sample. CDR3 nucleotide sequence: TGTGCCAGCAGTGGTAGCGGAGAGACCCAGTACTTC. Encoded protein: CASSGSGETQYF. This chain links TRBV2 with TRBJ2-5, with D perhaps matching TRBD2 (6 bases). The CDR3 sequence is 12 residues long. Germline CDR1 SNHLY, CDR2 FYNNEI. V shed 4 bases and J shed 4 bases, with 7 bases lying between them.

The CDR3 reads CASYQNYGYTF. The CDR3 bases are TGTGCCAGCTACCAGAACTATGGCTACACCTTC. The genes are TRBV28 and TRBJ1-2; D is uncertain. The CDR3 is 11 amino acids. V was shortened by 8 bases and J by 2 bases, with 6 bases between the two germline ends. The germline V gene has CDR1 MDHEN and CDR2 SYDVKM.

The rearrangement links TRBV2 to TRBJ2-1, with a possible D match to TRBD2 (6 bases). Germline CDR1 and CDR2: SNHLY and FYNNEI. Trimming removed 4 bases at V and 6 bases at J, with 16 bases between. This CDR3 comprises 15 residues. The CDR3 protein is CASSVWASDGNEQFF. The CDR3 DNA sequence: TGTGCCAGCAGTGTTTGGGCTAGCGATGGCAATGAGCAGTTCTTC.

V usage is TRBV7-2 and J usage is TRBJ2-1, with a possible D match to TRBD2 (5 bases). Trimming removed 0 bases from V and 4 bases from J, with 7 bases in between. This CDR3 is built from 14 residues. The germline V gene encodes CDR1 SGHTA and CDR2 FQGNSA. The CDR3 DNA reads as TGTGCCAGCAGCTTAGCGGGAGTATACAATGAGCAGTTCTTC. It encodes CASSLAGVYNEQFF. Full variable domain (missing parts from reference TRBV7-2 and TRBJ2-1): GAGVSQSPSNKVTEKGKDVELRCDPISGHTALYWYRQSLGQGLEFLIYFQGNSAPDKSGLPSDRFSAERTGGSVSTLTIQRTQQEDSAVYLCASSLAGVYNEQFFGPGTRLTVL.

The chain employs TRBV15 and TRBJ2-7, with 7 bases matching TRBD1. Germline values: CDR1 LNHNV, CDR2 YYDKDF (reference sequence). V dropped 3 bases and J dropped 6; count of bases not matched to a gene: 5. The CDR3 totals 13 residues. The CDR3 region has the DNA TGTGCCACCAGCAGGACAGGGATGAGCGAGCAGTACTTC. It translates to CATSRTGMSEQYF.

The chain recombines TRBV2 with TRBJ1-3, with D tentatively TRBD1 (5 bases). The CDR3 covers 15 residues. Trimming cost V 7 bases and J 3 bases, with 16 bases left between them. Germline loops: CDR1 SNHLY, CDR2 FYNNEI. For the CDR3, the DNA is TGTGCCAGCACACTGCAGGGCCTTTTTGGAAACACCATATATTTT. Its translation: CASTLQGLFGNTIYF. The variable domain in full, completed from reference TRBV2 and TRBJ1-3, reads EPEVTQTPSHQVTQMGQEVILRCVPISNHLYFYWYRQILGQKVEFLVSFYNNEISEKSEIFDDQFSVERPDGSNFTLKIRSTKLEDSAMYFCASTLQGLFGNTIYFGEGSWLTVV.

The rearrangement joins TRBV3-1 (or the pseudogene TRBV3-2) to TRBJ2-3, with D hard to call. CDR3 size: 15 residues. Germline V gives CDR1 LGHDT, CDR2 YNNKEL (reference sequence). Trimming removed 0 bases from V and 5 bases from J, with 12 bases in between. CDR3 coding DNA: TGTGCCAGCAGCCAAGATTTGGGCCAGCTAGATACGCAGTATTTT. Protein sequence: CASSQDLGQLDTQYF.

The chain uses TRBV7-2 and TRBJ2-1, with D unclear. The CDR3 totals 19 residues. From germline, CDR1 is SGHTA and CDR2 FQGNSA. Between the trimmed V and J ends, which lost 5 bases and 2 bases, there was a span of 25 bases. The CDR3 protein is CASSLPIRVWSLTYNEQFF. The CDR3 nucleotides read TGTGCCAGCAGCCTACCGATTCGGGTGTGGAGCCTCACCTACAATGAGCAGTTCTTC.